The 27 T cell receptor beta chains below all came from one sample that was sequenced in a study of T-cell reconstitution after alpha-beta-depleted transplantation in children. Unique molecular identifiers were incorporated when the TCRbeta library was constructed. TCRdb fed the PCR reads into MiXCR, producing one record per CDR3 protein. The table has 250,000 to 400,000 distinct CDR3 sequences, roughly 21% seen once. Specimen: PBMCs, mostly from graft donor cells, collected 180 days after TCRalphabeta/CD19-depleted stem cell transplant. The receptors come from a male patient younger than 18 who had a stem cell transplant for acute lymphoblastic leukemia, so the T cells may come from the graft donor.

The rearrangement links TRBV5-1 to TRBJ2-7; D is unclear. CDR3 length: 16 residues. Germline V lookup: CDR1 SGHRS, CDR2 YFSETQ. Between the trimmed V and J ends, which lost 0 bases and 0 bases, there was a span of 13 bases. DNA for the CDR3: TGCGCCAGCAGCTTGGCCGGGCGGCTAAGCTCCTACGAGCAGTACTTC. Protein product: CASSLAGRLSSYEQYF.

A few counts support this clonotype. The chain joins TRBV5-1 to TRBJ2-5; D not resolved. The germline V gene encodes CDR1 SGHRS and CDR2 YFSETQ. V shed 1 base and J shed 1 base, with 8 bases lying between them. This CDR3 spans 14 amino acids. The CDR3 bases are TGCGCCAGCAGCTTGAGATTGTCCCAAGAGACCCAGTACTTC. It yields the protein CASSLRLSQETQYF.

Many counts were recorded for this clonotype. The CDR3 region has the DNA TGTGCCAGCAGTTCGCGGATCTCTGGAAACACCATATATTTT. It codes for CASSSRISGNTIYF. The V gene is TRBV12-3 or TRBV12-4, the J gene TRBJ1-3; D gene ambiguous. The CDR3 sequence is 14 residues long. Trimming left V 4 bases short and J 0 bases short, with 7 bases between.

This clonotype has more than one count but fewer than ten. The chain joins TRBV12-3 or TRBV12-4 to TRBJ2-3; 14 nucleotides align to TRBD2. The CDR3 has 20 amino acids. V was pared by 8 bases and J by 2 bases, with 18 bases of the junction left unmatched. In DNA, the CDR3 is TGTGCCAGCCCTAATCCCGGACTAGCGGGAGGAGGAGCAGACACAGATACGCAGTATTTT. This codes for CASPNPGLAGGGADTDTQYF.

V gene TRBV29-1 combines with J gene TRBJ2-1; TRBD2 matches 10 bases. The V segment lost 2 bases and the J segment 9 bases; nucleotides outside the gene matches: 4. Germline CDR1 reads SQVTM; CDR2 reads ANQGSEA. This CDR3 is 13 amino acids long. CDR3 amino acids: CSVELAGEVEQFF. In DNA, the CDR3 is TGCAGCGTTGAACTAGCGGGAGAGGTTGAGCAGTTCTTC.

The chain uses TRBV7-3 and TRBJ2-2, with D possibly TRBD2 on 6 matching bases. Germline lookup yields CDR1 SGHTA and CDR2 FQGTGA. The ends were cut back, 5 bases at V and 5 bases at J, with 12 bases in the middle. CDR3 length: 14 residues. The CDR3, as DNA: TGTGCCAGCAGCCCCCTAGCGATTACCGGGGAGCTGTTTTTT. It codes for CASSPLAITGELFF.

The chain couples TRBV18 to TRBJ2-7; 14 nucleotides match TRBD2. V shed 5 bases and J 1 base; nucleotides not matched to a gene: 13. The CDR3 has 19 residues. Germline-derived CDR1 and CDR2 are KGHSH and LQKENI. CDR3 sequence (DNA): TGTGCCAGCTCATCCCTATCGACTAGCGGGAGGGCCTTTTCCTACGAGCAGTACTTC. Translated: CASSSLSTSGRAFSYEQYF.

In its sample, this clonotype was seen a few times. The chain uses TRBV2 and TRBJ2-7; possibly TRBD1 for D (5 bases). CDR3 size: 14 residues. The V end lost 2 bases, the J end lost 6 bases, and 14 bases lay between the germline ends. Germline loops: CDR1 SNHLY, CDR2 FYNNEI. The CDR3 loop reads CASSEIRGSGEQYF. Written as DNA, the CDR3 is TGTGCCAGCAGTGAAATTAGGGGCTCGGGCGAGCAGTACTTC.

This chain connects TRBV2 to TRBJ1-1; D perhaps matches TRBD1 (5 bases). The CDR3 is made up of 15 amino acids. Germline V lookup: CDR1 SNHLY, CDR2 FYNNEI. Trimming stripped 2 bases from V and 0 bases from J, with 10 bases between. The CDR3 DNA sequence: TGTGCCAGCAGTGAATTCCAGGGTATGAACACTGAAGCTTTCTTT. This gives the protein CASSEFQGMNTEAFF.

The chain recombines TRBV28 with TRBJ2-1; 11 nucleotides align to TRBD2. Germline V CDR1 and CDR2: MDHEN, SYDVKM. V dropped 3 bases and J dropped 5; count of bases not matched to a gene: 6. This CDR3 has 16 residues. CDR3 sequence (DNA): TGTGCCAGCAGTTTCCGTGCGGGACTAGCGGACAATGAGCAGTTCTTC. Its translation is CASSFRAGLADNEQFF.

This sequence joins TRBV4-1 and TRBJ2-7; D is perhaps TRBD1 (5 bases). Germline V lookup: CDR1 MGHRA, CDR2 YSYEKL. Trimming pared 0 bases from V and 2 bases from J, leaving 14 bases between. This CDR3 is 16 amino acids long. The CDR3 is CASSQDPRVRTYEQYF. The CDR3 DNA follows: TGCGCCAGCAGCCAAGATCCCAGGGTAAGAACCTACGAGCAGTACTTC.

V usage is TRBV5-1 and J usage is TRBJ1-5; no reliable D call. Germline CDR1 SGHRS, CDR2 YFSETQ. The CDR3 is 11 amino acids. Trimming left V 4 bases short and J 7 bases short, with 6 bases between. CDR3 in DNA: TGCGCCAGCAGCGCGCTACAGCCCCAGCATTTT. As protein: CASSALQPQHF.

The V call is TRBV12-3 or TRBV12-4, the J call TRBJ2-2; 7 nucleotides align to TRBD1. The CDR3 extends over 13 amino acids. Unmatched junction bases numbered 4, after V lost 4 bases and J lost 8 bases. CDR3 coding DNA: TGTGCCAGCAGTTGGGACAGCCCTGGGGAGCTGTTTTTT. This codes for CASSWDSPGELFF.

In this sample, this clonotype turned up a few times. CDR3 sequence: CASSLGGGPYETQYF. CDR3 bases: TGTGCCAGCAGCTTGGGGGGAGGGCCTTATGAGACCCAGTACTTC. The chain joins TRBV7-3 to TRBJ2-5, with 7 bases matching TRBD2. The CDR3 contains 15 residues. Germline CDR1 reads SGHTA; CDR2 reads FQGTGA. Trimming at V came to 3 bases and at J to 5 bases, leaving 9 bases not matched to a gene.

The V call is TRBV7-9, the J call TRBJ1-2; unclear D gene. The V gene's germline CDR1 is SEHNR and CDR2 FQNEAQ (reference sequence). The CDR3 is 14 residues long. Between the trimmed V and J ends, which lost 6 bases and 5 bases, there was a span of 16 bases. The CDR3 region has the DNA TGTGCCAGCAGTCGAAGCCAGGTGGTGTATGGCTACACCTTC. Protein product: CASSRSQVVYGYTF.

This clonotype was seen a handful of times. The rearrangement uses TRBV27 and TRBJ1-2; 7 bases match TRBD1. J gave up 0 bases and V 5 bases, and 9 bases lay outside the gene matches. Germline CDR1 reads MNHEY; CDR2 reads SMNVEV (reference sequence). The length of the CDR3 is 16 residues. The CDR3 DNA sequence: TGTGCCAGCAGTCCGGACAGGTCAACATCTAACTATGGCTACACCTTC. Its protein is CASSPDRSTSNYGYTF.

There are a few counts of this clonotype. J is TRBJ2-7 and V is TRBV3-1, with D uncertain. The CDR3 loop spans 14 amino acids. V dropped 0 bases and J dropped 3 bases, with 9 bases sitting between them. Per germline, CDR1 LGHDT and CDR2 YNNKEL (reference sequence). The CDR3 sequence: CASSQDVGFYEQYF. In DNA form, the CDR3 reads TGTGCCAGCAGCCAAGACGTCGGATTCTACGAGCAGTACTTC.

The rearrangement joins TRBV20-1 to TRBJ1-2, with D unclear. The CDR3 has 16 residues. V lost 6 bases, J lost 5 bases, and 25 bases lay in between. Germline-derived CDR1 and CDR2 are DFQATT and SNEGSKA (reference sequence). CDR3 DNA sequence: TGCAGTGCCCCCGGCGGGGAAAGGTCCTTCCCGTATGGCTACACCTTC. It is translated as CSAPGGERSFPYGYTF.

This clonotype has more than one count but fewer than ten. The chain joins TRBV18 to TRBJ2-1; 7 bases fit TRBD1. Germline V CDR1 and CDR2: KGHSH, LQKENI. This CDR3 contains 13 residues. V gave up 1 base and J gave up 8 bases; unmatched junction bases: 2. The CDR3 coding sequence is TGTGCCAGCTCACCACTGGGACAGCATGAGCAGTTCTTC. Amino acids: CASSPLGQHEQFF.

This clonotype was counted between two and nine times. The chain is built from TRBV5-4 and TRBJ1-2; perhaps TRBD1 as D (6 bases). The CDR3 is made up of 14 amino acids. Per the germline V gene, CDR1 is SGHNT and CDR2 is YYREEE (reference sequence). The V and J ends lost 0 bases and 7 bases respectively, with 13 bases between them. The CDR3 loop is CASSLVAGAIGYTF. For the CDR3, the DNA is TGTGCCAGCAGCTTGGTAGCGGGGGCGATTGGCTACACCTTC. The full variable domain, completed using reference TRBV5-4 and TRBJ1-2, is ETGVTQSPTHLIKTRGQQVTLRCSSQSGHNTVSWYQQALGQGPQFIFQYYREEENGRGNFPPRFSGLQFPNYSSELNVNALELDDSALYLCASSLVAGAIGYTFGSGTRLTVV.

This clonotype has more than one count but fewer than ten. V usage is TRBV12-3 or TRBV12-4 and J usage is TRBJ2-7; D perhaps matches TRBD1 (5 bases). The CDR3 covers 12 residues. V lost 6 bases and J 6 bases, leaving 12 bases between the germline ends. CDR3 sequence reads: CASRFGHREQYF. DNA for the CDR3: TGTGCCAGCAGGTTTGGACACCGCGAGCAGTACTTC.

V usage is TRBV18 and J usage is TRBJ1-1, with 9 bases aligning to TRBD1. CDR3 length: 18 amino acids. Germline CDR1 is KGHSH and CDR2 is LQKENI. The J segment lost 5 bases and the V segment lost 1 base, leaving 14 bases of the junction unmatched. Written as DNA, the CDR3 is TGTGCCAGCTCACCACTAATTATGGATACAGGGGGCCGGACTGAAGCTTTCTTT. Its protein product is CASSPLIMDTGGRTEAFF.

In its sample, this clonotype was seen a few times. The CDR3 sequence: CSARDRIWLAQFF. CDR3 in DNA: TGCAGTGCTAGAGATCGAATTTGGCTGGCCCAGTTCTTC. The chain links TRBV20-1 to TRBJ2-1; D call uncertain. The germline CDR1 and CDR2 sequences are DFQATT and SNEGSKA (reference sequence). This CDR3 is 13 amino acids long. Trimming removed 0 bases from V and 13 bases from J, with 16 bases in between.

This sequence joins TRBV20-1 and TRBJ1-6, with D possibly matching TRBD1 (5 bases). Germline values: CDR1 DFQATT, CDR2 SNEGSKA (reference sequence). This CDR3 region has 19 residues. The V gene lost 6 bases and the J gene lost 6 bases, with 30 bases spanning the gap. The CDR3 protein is CSADYIVSDTVFFNSPLHF. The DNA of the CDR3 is TGCAGTGCCGACTACATAGTCTCGGACACAGTTTTTTTTAATTCACCCCTCCACTTT.

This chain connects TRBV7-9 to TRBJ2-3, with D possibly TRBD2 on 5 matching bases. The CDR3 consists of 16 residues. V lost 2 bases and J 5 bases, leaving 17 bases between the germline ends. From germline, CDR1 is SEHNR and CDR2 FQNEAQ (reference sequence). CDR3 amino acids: CASSLNSVRARDTQYF. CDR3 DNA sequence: TGTGCCAGCAGCTTAAATTCCGTGAGGGCGAGAGATACGCAGTATTTT.

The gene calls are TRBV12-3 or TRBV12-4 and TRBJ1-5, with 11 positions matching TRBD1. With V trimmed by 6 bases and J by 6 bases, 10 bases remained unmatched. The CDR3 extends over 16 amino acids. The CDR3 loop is CASRPAGTGGGQPQHF. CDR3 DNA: TGTGCCAGCAGACCTGCAGGGACAGGGGGAGGTCAGCCCCAGCATTTT.

The CDR3 DNA reads as TGTGCCAGCAGCCTAGCCAGGGGCCTTGAAGCTTTCTTT. It specifies CASSLARGLEAFF. The chain has TRBV7-3 and TRBJ1-1; TRBD1 might be the D (6 bases). The V gene lost 5 bases and the J gene lost 7 bases, with 14 bases spanning the gap. The CDR3 runs 13 residues. The germline CDR1 and CDR2 sequences are SGHTA and FQGTGA.